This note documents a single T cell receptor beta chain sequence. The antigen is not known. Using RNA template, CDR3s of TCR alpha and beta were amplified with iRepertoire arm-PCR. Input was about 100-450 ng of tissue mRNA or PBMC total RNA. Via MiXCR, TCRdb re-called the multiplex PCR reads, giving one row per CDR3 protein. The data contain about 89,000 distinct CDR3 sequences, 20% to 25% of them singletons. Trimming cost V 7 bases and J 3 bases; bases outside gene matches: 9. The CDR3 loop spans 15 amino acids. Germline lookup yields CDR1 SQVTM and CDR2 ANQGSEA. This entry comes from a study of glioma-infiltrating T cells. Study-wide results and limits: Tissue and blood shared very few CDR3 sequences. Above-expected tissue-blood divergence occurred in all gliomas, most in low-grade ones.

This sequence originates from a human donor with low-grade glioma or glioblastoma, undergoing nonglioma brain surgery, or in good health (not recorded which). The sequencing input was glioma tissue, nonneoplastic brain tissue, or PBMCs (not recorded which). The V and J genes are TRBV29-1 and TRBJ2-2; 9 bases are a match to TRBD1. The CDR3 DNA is TGCAGCGCCTATTACAGGGGGCGCGACACCGGGGAGCTGTTTTTT. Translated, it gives CSAYYRGRDTGELFF.